Listed here are 8 T cell receptor beta chains from one sample, sequenced in a study of identical twins. Each CDR3 protein is one row after TCRdb ran MiXCR on the 5' RACE reads. The profile shows fewer than 500,000 distinct CDR3 sequences, around an eighth of them singletons. The same data also contributed to another study, on yellow fever vaccine responses in identical twins.

Source material: CD4+ T cells sorted from blood. These receptors all come from a woman aged 18-35 years in good health.

In this sample, this clonotype turned up a few times. The genes are TRBV29-1 and TRBJ2-5, with 11 bases lining up with TRBD2. Losses at the gene ends were 2 bases for V and 5 bases for J; bases not matched to a gene: 10. The CDR3 has 16 amino acids. The germline CDR1 and CDR2 sequences are SQVTM and ANQGSEA. The CDR3 reads CSVEIVAGGPMETQYF. The CDR3, as DNA: TGCAGCGTTGAAATAGTAGCGGGGGGGCCGATGGAGACCCAGTACTTC. Full variable domain (missing parts from reference TRBV29-1 and TRBJ2-5): SAVISQKPSRDICQRGTSLTIQCQVDSQVTMMFWYRQQPGQSLTLIATANQGSEATYESGFVIDKFPISRPNLTFSTLTVSNMSPEDSSIYLCSVEIVAGGPMETQYFGPGTRLLVL.

The chain carries TRBV13 and TRBJ2-7; D unclear. The CDR3 has 14 residues. Trimming removed 3 bases at V and 0 bases at J, with 9 bases between. CDR1 PRHDT and CDR2 FYEKMQ come from the germline V gene (reference sequence). CDR3 sequence: CASSFRESSYEQYF. The CDR3 nucleotides read TGTGCCAGCAGCTTCAGAGAAAGCTCCTACGAGCAGTACTTC. Using reference TRBV13 and TRBJ2-7 for the parts outside the CDR3, the full variable domain is AAGVIQSPRHLIKEKRETATLKCYPIPRHDTVYWYQQGPGQDPQFLISFYEKMQSDKGSIPDRFSAQQFSDYHSELNMSSLELGDSALYFCASSFRESSYEQYFGPGTRLTVT.

This clonotype was recorded at least ten times. This chain connects TRBV12-3 or TRBV12-4 to TRBJ2-1; TRBD1 is a possible D gene (6 bases). This CDR3 comprises 15 residues. Deletions cut 7 bases from V and 6 bases from J, with 19 bases between. CDR3 nucleotide sequence: TGTGCCAGCACCCCAAGGGGGTTTTGGGGCAATGAGCAGTTCTTC. Protein sequence: CASTPRGFWGNEQFF.

V usage is TRBV5-1 and J usage is TRBJ2-7; 8 nucleotides match TRBD1. This CDR3 has 16 amino acids. V was pared by 0 bases and J by 3 bases, with 8 bases of the junction left unmatched. CDR1 is SGHRS, CDR2 YFSETQ, per germline. The CDR3 nucleotides are TGCGCCAGCAGCTTGGAGGCCGGACAGGGTTTCTACGAGCAGTACTTC. As protein: CASSLEAGQGFYEQYF. Full variable domain (outside the CDR3, taken from reference TRBV5-1 and TRBJ2-7): KAGVTQTPRYLIKTRGQQVTLSCSPISGHRSVSWYQQTPGQGLQFLFEYFSETQRNKGNFPGRFSGRQFSNSRSEMNVSTLELGDSALYLCASSLEAGQGFYEQYFGPGTRLTVT.

The CDR3 reads CASSLKGYAGELFF. CDR3 nucleotides: TGTGCCAGCAGTTTAAAGGGTTACGCCGGGGAGCTGTTTTTT. This chain uses TRBV12-3 or TRBV12-4 with TRBJ2-2; D ambiguous. The CDR3 spans 14 residues. Between the trimmed V and J ends, which lost 2 bases and 6 bases, there was a span of 10 bases.

This clonotype was counted only a few times. The chain recombines TRBV7-2 with TRBJ2-7; D unclear. The ends were cut back, 3 bases at V and 2 bases at J, with 8 bases in the middle. From germline, CDR1 is SGHTA and CDR2 FQGNSA. The length of the CDR3 is 13 residues. The CDR3 region has the DNA TGTGCCAGCAGCTTTACAACGGCCTACGAGCAGTACTTC. It encodes CASSFTTAYEQYF.

The chain employs TRBV7-2 and TRBJ2-7; D is perhaps TRBD2 (6 bases). V lost 1 base to trimming and J lost 6 bases, with 16 bases between them. This CDR3 has 15 residues. Germline V gene data show CDR1 as SGHTA and CDR2 as FQGNSA. CDR3 loop: CASSLGDWGPGEQYF. Here the CDR3 DNA reads TGTGCCAGCAGCTTAGGGGACTGGGGCCCTGGCGAGCAGTACTTC. Variable domain in full (rest from reference TRBV7-2 and TRBJ2-7): GAGVSQSPSNKVTEKGKDVELRCDPISGHTALYWYRQSLGQGLEFLIYFQGNSAPDKSGLPSDRFSAERTGGSVSTLTIQRTQQEDSAVYLCASSLGDWGPGEQYFGPGTRLTVT.

This clonotype appeared a few times. V gene TRBV9 combines with J gene TRBJ2-1; TRBD1 matches 7 bases. V lost 3 bases to trimming and J lost 4 bases; unmatched junction nucleotides: 4. The germline gives CDR1 SGDLS, CDR2 YYNGEE. The CDR3 length is 14 residues. Here the CDR3 DNA reads TGTGCCAGCAGCGGGCAGGGGGAGTACAATGAGCAGTTCTTC. Translated, it gives CASSGQGEYNEQFF. The entire variable domain, with the rest obtained from reference TRBV9 and TRBJ2-1, is as follows: DSGVTQTPKHLITATGQRVTLRCSPRSGDLSVYWYQQSLDQGLQFLIQYYNGEERAKGNILERFSAQQFPDLHSELNLSSLELGDSALYFCASSGQGEYNEQFFGPGTRLTVL.